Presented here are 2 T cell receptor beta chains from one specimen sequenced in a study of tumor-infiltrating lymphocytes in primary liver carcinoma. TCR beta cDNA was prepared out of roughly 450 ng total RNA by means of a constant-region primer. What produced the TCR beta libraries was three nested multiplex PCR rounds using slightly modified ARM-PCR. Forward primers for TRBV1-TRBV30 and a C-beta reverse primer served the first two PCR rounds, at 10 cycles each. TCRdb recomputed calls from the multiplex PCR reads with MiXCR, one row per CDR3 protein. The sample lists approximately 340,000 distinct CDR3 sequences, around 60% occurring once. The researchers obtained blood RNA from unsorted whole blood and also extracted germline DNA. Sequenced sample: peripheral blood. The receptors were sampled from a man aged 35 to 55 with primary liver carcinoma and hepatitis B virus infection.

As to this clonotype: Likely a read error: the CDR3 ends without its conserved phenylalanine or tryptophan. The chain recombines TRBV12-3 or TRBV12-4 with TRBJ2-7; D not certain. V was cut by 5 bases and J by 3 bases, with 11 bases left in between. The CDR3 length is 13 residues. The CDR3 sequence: CASSPRPSYEQYL. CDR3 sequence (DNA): TGTGCCAGCAGTCCTCGACCAAGCTACGAGCAGTACTTA.

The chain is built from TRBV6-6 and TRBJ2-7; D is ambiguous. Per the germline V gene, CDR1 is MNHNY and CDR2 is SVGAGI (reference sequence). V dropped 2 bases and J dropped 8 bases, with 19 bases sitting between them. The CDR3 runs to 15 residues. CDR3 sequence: CASSYVPSRFYKQYF. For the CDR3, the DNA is TGTGCCAGCAGTTACGTGCCCTCCAGATTTTACAAGCAGTACTTC.